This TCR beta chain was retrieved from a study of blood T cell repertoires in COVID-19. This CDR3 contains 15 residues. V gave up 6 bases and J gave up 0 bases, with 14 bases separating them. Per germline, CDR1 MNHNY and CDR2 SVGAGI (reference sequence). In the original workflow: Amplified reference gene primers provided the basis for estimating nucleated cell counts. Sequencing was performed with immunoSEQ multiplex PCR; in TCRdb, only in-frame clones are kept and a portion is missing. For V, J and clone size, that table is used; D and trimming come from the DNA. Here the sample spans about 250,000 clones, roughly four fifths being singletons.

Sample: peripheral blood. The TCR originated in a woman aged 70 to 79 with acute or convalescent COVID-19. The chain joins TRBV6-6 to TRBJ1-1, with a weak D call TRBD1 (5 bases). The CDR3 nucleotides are TGTGCCAGCAGGGGCCAGGGTTCCCTGAACACTGAAGCTTTCTTT. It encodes CASRGQGSLNTEAFF.